Shown below are 2 T cell receptor beta chains from a single sample sequenced in a study of identical twins. TCRdb redid the calling of the 5' RACE reads with MiXCR, one entry per CDR3 protein. This sample has roughly 540,000 distinct CDR3 sequences, with under 25% found just once. This same sample was also taken into another study, of T cells expressing NK-cell markers.

Sequenced input: CD4+ T cells sorted from blood. The receptors stem from a woman between 18 and 29 years old in good health.

The genes are TRBV28 and TRBJ2-1, with 13 nucleotides matching TRBD2. The CDR3 runs 15 residues. Germline V gene lookup returns CDR1 MDHEN and CDR2 SYDVKM. The V gene end was trimmed by 2 bases and the J gene end by 6 bases; junction bases not matched to a gene: 1. CDR3 sequence (DNA): TGTGCCAGCAGTTTAACTAGCGGGAGGGGCAATGAGCAGTTCTTC. Residues: CASSLTSGRGNEQFF.

J is TRBJ1-2 and V is TRBV5-1; 8 bases are shared with TRBD1. V lost 4 bases, J lost 8 bases, and 10 bases stayed unmatched. This CDR3 contains 14 residues. Germline V gene sequence: CDR1 SGHRS, CDR2 YFSETQ. The CDR3 DNA reads TGCGCCAGCAGCGGACAGGGTGGATCGGAGGGCTACACCTTC. This encodes CASSGQGGSEGYTF.